This T cell receptor beta chain is from a study of response to subunit inactivated influenza vaccine. TCRdb re-called the RT-PCR reads with MiXCR, one entry per CDR3 protein. The top ten hold 13% of the sample, which has about half a million distinct CDR3 sequences, less than 10% seen once. Study-wide findings and caveats: Authors proposed each seasonal influenza vaccination draws in few new T cells.

In regard to this clonotype: Its antigen remains unidentified.

This receptor was identified in a man aged 50 to 69 who received an inactivated influenza vaccine. The material was PBMCs from blood, obtained around 25 months after vaccination.

CDR3 sequence reads: CASSYPILAGGETQYF. The CDR3 DNA reads as TGTGCCAGCAGTTACCCTATACTAGCGGGAGGAGAGACCCAGTACTTC. The rearrangement joins TRBV6-5 to TRBJ2-5, with TRBD2 matching over 12 bases. V shed 2 bases, J shed 4 bases, and the junction held 5 bases outside the gene matches. Germline CDR1 reads MNHEY; CDR2 reads SVGAGI. The CDR3 is 16 residues long.